This T cell receptor (beta chain) was identified during a study of OX40 agonist ivuxolimab in advanced cancers. Study details: The mean age was about 57 years, ranging from about 23 to 85, with about 87% of participants male. Study outcomes and limitations: The study found that CD8+ T cells averaged more expanded clones than CD4+. Among patients with partial responses at 0.1-3.0 mg/kg, clonal expansion was among the lowest.

Measured with immunoSEQ multiplex PCR; TCRdb has only the in-frame clones, and not every one. In the table there are about 120,000 clones, roughly nine tenths of which are singletons. Samples were taken at baseline and on day 1 of cycles 4 and 7. A note on this clone: Its antigen is not known.

The CDR3 has 13 residues. Trimming left V 4 bases short and J 8 bases short, with 11 bases between. CDR1 is LNHDA, CDR2 SQIVND, per germline (reference sequence). The receptor's source is an adult with an advanced solid tumor such as melanoma, head and neck, liver or kidney cancer. The specimen was CD4+ or CD8+ T cells sorted from blood, collected in a trial of the OX40 agonist ivuxolimab. V and J are TRBV19 and TRBJ1-4; tentatively, D is TRBD1 (6 bases). CDR3 loop: CASSNREDEKLFF. The CDR3, as DNA: TGTGCCAGTAGTAACAGGGAAGACGAAAAACTGTTTTTT.